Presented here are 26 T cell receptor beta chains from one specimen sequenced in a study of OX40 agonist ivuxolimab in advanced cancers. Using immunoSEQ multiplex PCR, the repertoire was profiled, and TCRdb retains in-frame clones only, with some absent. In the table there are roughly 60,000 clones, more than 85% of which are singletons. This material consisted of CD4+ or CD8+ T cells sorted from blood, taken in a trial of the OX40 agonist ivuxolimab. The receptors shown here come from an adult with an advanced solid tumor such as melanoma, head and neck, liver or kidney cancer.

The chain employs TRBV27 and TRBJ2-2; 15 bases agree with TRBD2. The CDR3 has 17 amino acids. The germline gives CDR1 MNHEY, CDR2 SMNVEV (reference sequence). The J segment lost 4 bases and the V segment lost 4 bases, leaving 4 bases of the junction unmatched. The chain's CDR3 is CASSSGTSGGITGELFF. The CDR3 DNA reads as TGTGCCAGCAGTTCCGGGACTAGCGGGGGGATCACCGGGGAGCTGTTTTTT.

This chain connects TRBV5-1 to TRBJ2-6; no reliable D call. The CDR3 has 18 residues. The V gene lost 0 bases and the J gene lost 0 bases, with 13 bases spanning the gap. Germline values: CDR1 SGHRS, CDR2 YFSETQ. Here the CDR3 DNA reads TGCGCCAGCAGCTTGGTTGGACGCTCATCCTCTGGGGCCAACGTCCTGACTTTC. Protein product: CASSLVGRSSSGANVLTF.

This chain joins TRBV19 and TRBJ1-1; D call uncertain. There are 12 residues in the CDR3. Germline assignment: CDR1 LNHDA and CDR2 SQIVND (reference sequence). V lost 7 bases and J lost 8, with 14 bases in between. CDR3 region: CASISPGEEAFF. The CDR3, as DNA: TGTGCCAGTATCTCACCCGGGGAAGAAGCTTTCTTT.

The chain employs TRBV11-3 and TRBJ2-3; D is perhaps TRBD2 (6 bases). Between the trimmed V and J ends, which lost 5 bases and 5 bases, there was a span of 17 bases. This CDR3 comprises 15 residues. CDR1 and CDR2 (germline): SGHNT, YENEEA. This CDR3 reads CASSRTSGVRDTQYF. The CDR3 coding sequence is TGTGCCAGCAGCCGGACCTCGGGGGTGAGAGATACGCAGTATTTT.

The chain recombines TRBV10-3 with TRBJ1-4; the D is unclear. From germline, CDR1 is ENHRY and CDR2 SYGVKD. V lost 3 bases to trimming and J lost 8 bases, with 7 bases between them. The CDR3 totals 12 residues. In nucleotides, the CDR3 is TGTGCCATCAGTGACCGGGGAGAAAAACTGTTTTTT. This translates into CAISDRGEKLFF.

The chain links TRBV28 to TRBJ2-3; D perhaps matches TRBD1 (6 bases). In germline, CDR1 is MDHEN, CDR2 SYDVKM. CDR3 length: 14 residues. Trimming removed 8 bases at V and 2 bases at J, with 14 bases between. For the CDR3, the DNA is TGTGCCAGCGCCACAGGGATTTACACAGATACGCAGTATTTT. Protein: CASATGIYTDTQYF.

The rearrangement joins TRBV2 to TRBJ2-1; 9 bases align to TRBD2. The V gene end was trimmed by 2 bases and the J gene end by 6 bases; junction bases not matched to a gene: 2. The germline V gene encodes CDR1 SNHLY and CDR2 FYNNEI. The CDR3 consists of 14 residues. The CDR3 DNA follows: TGTGCCAGCAGTGAACTACTAGCGGGCAATGAGCAGTTCTTC. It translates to CASSELLAGNEQFF.

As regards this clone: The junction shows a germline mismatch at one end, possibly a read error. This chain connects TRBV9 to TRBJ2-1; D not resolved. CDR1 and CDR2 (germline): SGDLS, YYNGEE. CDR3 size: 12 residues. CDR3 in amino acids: CASSVVEAGPIF. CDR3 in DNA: TGTGCCAGCAGCGTAGTTGAGGCCGGGCCAATCTTC.

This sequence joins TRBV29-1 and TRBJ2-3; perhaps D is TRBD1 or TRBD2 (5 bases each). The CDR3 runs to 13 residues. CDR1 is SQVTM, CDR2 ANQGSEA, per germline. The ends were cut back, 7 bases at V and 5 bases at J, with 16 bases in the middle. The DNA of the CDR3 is TGCAGCGCGCCGAGAGGGGCGGGAGATACGCAGTATTTT. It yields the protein CSAPRGAGDTQYF.

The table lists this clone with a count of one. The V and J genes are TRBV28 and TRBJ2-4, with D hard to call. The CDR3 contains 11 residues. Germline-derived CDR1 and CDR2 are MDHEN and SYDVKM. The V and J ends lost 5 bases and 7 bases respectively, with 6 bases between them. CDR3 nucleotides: TGTGCCAGCAGTGTGGGGAACATTCAGTACTTC. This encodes CASSVGNIQYF.

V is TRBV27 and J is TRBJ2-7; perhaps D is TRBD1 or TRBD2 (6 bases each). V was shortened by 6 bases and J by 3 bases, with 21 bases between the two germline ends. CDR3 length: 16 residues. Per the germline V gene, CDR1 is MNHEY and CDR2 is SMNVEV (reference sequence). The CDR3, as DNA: TGTGCCAGCAGCGGGGGCAGGAGTTGTTTGTTCTACGAGCAGTACTTC. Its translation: CASSGGRSCLFYEQYF.

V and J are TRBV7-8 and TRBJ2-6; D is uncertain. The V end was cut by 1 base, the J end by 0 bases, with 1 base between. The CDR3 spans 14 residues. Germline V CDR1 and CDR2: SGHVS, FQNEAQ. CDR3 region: CASSLDSGANVLTF. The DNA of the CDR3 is TGTGCCAGCAGCTTAGACTCTGGGGCCAACGTCCTGACTTTC.

CDR3 loop: CAISGQGRSGELFF. CDR3 bases: TGTGCCATCAGTGGGCAGGGACGAAGCGGGGAGCTGTTTTTT. V usage is TRBV10-3 and J usage is TRBJ2-2; D may correspond to TRBD1 or TRBD2 (5 bases each). Germline V CDR1 and CDR2: ENHRY, SYGVKD. V was pared by 4 bases and J by 7 bases, with 13 bases between. This CDR3 comprises 14 residues.

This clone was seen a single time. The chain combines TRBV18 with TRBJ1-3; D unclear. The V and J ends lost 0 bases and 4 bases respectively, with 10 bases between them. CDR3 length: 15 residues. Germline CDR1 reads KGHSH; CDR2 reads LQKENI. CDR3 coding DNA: TGTGCCAGCTCACCACCGGCGGGATACGGAAACACCATATATTTT. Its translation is CASSPPAGYGNTIYF.

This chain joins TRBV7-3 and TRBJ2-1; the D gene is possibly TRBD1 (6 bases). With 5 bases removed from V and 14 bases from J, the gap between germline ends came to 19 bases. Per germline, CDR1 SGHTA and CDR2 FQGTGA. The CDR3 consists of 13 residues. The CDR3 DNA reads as TGTGCCAGCAGCGCCCCGGACAGAATAGATAAGTTCTTC. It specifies CASSAPDRIDKFF. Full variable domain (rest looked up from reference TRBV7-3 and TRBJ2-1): GAGVSQTPSNKVTEKGKYVELRCDPISGHTALYWYRQSLGQGPEFLIYFQGTGAADDSGLPNDRFFAVRPEGSVSTLKIQRTERGDSAVYLCASSAPDRIDKFFGPGTRLTVL.

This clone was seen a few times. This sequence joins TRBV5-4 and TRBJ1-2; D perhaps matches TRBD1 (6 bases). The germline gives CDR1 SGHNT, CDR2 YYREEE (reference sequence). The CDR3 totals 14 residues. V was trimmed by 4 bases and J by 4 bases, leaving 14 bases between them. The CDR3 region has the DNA TGTGCCAGCAGCCCCACCTCGGACAGCTATGGCTACACCTTC. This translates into CASSPTSDSYGYTF.

This CDR3 reads CASSFGLAGGSAQETQYF. CDR3 sequence (DNA): TGTGCCAGCAGCTTCGGACTAGCGGGGGGCAGCGCCCAAGAGACCCAGTACTTC. The gene calls are TRBV11-2 and TRBJ2-5; 14 nucleotides match TRBD2. Per the germline V gene, CDR1 is SGHAT and CDR2 is FQNNGV. After removal of 3 bases from V and 1 base from J, the junction contained 7 bases not matched to a gene. The CDR3 totals 18 residues.

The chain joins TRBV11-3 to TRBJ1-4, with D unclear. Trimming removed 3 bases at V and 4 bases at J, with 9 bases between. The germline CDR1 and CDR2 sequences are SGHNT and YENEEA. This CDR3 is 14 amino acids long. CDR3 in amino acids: CASSFAGGNEKLFF. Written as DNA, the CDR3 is TGTGCCAGCAGCTTTGCCGGCGGTAATGAAAAACTGTTTTTT.

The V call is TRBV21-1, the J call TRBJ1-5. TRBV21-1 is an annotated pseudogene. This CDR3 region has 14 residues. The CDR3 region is CASRLHWHHQPQHF. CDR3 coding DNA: TGTGCCAGCAGGCTACATTGGCATCATCAGCCCCAGCATTTT.

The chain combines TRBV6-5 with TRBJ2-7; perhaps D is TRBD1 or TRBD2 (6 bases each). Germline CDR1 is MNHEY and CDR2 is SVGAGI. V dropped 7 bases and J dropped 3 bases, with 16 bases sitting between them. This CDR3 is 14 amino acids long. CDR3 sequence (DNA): TGTGCCAGCATCCAGGGGCTAGCGCACTACGAGCAGTACTTC. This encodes CASIQGLAHYEQYF.

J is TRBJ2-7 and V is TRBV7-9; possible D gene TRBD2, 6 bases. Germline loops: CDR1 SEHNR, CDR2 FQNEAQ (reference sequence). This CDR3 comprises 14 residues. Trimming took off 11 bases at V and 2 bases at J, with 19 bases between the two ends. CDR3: CAGGRSVGTYEQYF. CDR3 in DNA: TGTGCCGGAGGGAGGTCAGTCGGAACCTACGAGCAGTACTTC. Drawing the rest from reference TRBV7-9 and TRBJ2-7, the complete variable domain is DTGVSQNPRHKITKRGQNVTFRCDPISEHNRLYWYRQTLGQGPEFLTYFQNEAQLEKSRLLSDRFSAERPKGSFSTLEIQRTEQGDSAMYLCAGGRSVGTYEQYFGPGTRLTVT.

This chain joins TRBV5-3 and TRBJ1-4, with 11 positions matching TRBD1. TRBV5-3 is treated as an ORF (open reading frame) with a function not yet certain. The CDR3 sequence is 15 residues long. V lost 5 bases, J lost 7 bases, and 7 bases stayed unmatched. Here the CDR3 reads CARSLPGQGVEKLFF. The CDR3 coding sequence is TGTGCCAGAAGTCTTCCGGGACAGGGGGTTGAAAAACTGTTTTTT.

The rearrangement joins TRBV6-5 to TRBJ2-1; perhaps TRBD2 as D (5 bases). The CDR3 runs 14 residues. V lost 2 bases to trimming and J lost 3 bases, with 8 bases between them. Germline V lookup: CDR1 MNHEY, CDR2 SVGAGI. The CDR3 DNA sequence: TGTGCCAGCAGTTACCGGGGTAGCTACAATGAGCAGTTCTTC. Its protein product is CASSYRGSYNEQFF.

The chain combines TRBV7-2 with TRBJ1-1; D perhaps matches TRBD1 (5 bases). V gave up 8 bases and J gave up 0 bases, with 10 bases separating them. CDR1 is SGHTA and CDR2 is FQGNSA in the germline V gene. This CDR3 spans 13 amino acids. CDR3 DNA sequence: TGTGCCAGCGAACAGGACATGAACACTGAAGCTTTCTTT. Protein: CASEQDMNTEAFF.

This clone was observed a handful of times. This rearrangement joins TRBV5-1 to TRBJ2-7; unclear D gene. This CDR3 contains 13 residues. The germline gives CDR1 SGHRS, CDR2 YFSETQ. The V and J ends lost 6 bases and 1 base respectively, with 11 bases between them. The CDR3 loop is CASKTGRSYEQYF. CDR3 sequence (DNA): TGCGCCAGCAAAACCGGGCGATCCTACGAGCAGTACTTC.

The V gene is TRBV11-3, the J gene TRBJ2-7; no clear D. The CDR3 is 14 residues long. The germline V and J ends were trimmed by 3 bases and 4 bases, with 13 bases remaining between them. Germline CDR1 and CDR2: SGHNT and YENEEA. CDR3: CASSFGVTTYEQYF. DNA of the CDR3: TGTGCCAGCAGCTTCGGCGTGACCACATACGAGCAGTACTTC.